The clone carrying this TCR beta chain was detected only once. This sample was included in a study of blood T cell repertoires in COVID-19. Participants had their cohort set by participant-reported clinical history. Exposed enrollees had met someone with a PCR-confirmed or clinician-diagnosed COVID-19 case at some point within the 2 weeks before study entry. J was trimmed by 0 bases and V by 3 bases; bases with no gene match: 2. Germline CDR1 is LGHDT and CDR2 is YNNKEL (reference sequence). This CDR3 region has 15 residues. Methods used by the authors: Researchers report that nucleated cell counts were estimated from reference gene primer amplification. Sequencing was performed with immunoSEQ multiplex PCR; in TCRdb, only in-frame clones are kept and a portion is missing. From that table come the V and J calls and clone size; the DNA was used to work out D and trimming. The table records almost 350,000 clones, about nine tenths of them present only once.

The chain carries TRBV3-1 (or the pseudogene TRBV3-2) and TRBJ2-7, with 10 nucleotides matching TRBD1. The specimen was PBMCs or T cells enriched from blood (not recorded which). The receptor's source is a woman aged 25 to 39 who had been exposed to COVID-19. This chain's CDR3 is CASSQRTGGSYEQYF. The CDR3 DNA follows: TGTGCCAGCAGCCAGCGGACAGGGGGCTCCTACGAGCAGTACTTC.